This TCR beta chain was observed in a study of cytomegalovirus exposure and HLA in healthy donors. Study outcomes and limitations: The investigators catalogued 150 to 200 TCR beta chains as cytomegalovirus-associated.

The V end was cut by 8 bases, the J end by 3 bases, with 13 bases between. CDR3 length: 13 residues. Germline assignment: CDR1 MDHEN and CDR2 SYDVKM. While the first cohort had around 700 subjects, the donors belonged to the separate validation cohort of roughly 120 subjects. Sequenced by immunoSEQ multiplex PCR; TCRdb stores in-frame clones only, minus some. The data contain 110,000 to 150,000 clones, 85% to 95% of them seen just once; the ten biggest clones take up less than 2%. Turning to this clone: Its specificity is not known.

The chain links TRBV28 to TRBJ1-2; possible D gene TRBD1, 5 bases. This clonotype was sampled from a young man in good health and CMV-seropositive. Input material: PBMCs. CDR3 sequence: CASFDRAYYGYTF. The DNA for the CDR3 is TGTGCCAGCTTCGACAGAGCATACTATGGCTACACCTTC.